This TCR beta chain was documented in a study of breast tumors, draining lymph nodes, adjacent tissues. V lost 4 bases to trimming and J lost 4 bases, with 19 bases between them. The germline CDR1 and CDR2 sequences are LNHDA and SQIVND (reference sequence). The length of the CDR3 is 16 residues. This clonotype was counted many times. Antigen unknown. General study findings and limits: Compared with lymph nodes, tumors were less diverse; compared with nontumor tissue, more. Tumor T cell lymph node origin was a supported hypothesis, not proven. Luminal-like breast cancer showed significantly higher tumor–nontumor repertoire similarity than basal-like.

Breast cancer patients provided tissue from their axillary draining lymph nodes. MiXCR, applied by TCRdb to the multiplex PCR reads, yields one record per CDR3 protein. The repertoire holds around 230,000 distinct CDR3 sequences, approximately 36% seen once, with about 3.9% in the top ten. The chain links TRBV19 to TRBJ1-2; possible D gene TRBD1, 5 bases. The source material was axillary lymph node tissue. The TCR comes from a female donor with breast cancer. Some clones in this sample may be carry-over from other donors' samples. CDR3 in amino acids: CASSRFGAGQLYGYTF. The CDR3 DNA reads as TGTGCCAGTAGTAGGTTCGGCGCGGGGCAGCTCTATGGCTACACCTTC.